A selection of T cell receptor beta chains follows, all from one sample in a study of response to subunit inactivated influenza vaccine. TCRdb called the RT-PCR reads again in MiXCR, with one record for every CDR3 protein. This table holds over 650,000 distinct CDR3 sequences, less than 20% found once. Sequencing was performed on PBMCs from blood, taken approximately 5 days after vaccination. The receptors were gathered from a man between 45 and 60 years old who received an inactivated influenza vaccine. The CDR3 runs from the conserved cysteine through the conserved F or W. D genes are given only for firm matches. Rows give clone size only sometimes, using once, few, many, or a class for an expanded clone.

few | - | TRBJ1-1 | TRBV7-2 | TGTGCCAGCAGCCCCTTACTGACGAGCACTGAAGCTTTCTTT | CASSPLLTSTEAFF
many | - | TRBJ1-1 | TRBV18 | TGTGCCAGCTCCAGGGACAAAAACACTGAAGCTTTCTTT | CASSRDKNTEAFF
few | - | TRBJ2-7 | TRBV2 | TGTGCCAGCAGTGAGTACTTTGAGCTTCAACCGTCGACAAAGAAGTACTTC | CASSEYFELQPSTKKYF
- | - | TRBJ1-1 | TRBV21-1 | TGTGCCAGCAGCACGGGACAGGGTTGCACTGAAGCTTTCTTT | CASSTGQGCTEAFF
few | TRBD1 | TRBJ1-5 | TRBV20-1 | TGCAGTGCTAGTCAGGGGGCATGGCAGCCCCAGCATTTT | CSASQGAWQPQHF
- | TRBD1 | TRBJ2-7 | TRBV9 | TGTGCCAGCAGCGTAGGTCCTACAGGGGCCCCTACCTACGAGCAGTACTTC | CASSVGPTGAPTYEQYF
many | - | TRBJ1-5 | TRBV20-1 | TGCAGTGCTAGTTCGGGTAATCAGCCCCAGCATTTT | CSASSGNQPQHF
- | TRBD2 | TRBJ2-1 | TRBV7-8 | TGTGCCAGCAGCTTAGTTCGTGGCGGGAGGGGCTACAATGAGCAGTTCTTC | CASSLVRGGRGYNEQFF
- | - | TRBJ2-7 | TRBV5-6 | TGTGCCAGCAGCTCCATAAGCTCCTACGAGCAGTACTTC | CASSSISSYEQYF
- | - | TRBJ2-3 | TRBV15 | TGTGCCACCAGCAGAGACAACAGGGCAGATACGCAGTATTTT | CATSRDNRADTQYF
few | - | TRBJ2-7 | TRBV20-1 | TGCAGTGCTACCGGTGGGGGTAGGGGCTACGAGCAGTACTTC | CSATGGGRGYEQYF
- | - | TRBJ2-3 | TRBV6-1 | TGTGCCAGCACCGACAGTAGCACAGATACGCAGTATTTT | CASTDSSTDTQYF
- | TRBD1 | TRBJ2-5 | TRBV20-1 | TGCAGTGCTCCGGACAGGGGTTTGAAAAAGACCCAGTACTTC | CSAPDRGLKKTQYF
- | - | TRBJ2-1 | TRBV20-1 | TGCAGTGCTACCGGGGGCGCTAACAATGAGCAGTTCTTC | CSATGGANNEQFF
- | TRBD2 | TRBJ2-7 | TRBV28 | TGTGCCAGCAGTTTATATGGCCTAGCGGGAGCTTACGAGCAGTACTTC | CASSLYGLAGAYEQYF
- | - | TRBJ2-7 | TRBV20-1 | TGCAGTGCTAGAAGAGTTTCCTACGAGCAGTACTTC | CSARRVSYEQYF
few | - | TRBJ1-2 | TRBV20-1 | TGCAGTGCTAGAGAAAGTCAGTACGGACCTAACTATGGCTACACCTTC | CSARESQYGPNYGYTF
many | - | TRBJ2-1 | TRBV7-3 | TGTGCCAGCAGCTCCACCGGTGACACATACAATGAGCAGTTCTTC | CASSSTGDTYNEQFF
- | - | TRBJ1-4 | TRBV5-5 | TGTGCCAGCAACCTCGACAGCGTTAATGAAAAACTGATTTTT | CASNLDSVNEKLIF
few | - | TRBJ1-1 | TRBV5-8 | TGTGCCAGCAGCGTCCCGGGGAACACTGAAGCTTTCTTT | CASSVPGNTEAFF
- | - | TRBJ2-1 | TRBV6-1 | TGTGCCACCTCTAACAGGGAATTGAATGAGCAGTTCTTC | CATSNRELNEQFF
- | - | TRBJ1-1 | TRBV20-1 | TGCAGTGCTAGAGATCCGGGGACAAGCCCCTACACTGAAGCTTTCTTT | CSARDPGTSPYTEAFF
few | TRBD1 | TRBJ1-2 | TRBV29-1 | TGCAGCGTAGGGGACAGTGGCTATGGCTACACCTTC | CSVGDSGYGYTF
few | - | TRBJ2-3 | TRBV20-1 | TGCAGTGCTAGAGATGACGGTCGAGTAGCAGATACGCAGTATTTT | CSARDDGRVADTQYF
- | - | TRBJ2-1 | TRBV7-9 | TGTGCCAGCAGCCATCCGGGACCCTCCTACAATGAGCAGTTCTTC | CASSHPGPSYNEQFF
- | TRBD2 | TRBJ2-7 | TRBV20-1 | TGCAGTGCTAGGCTAGCGGGACAAACTGAGCAGTACTTC | CSARLAGQTEQYF
- | TRBD2 | TRBJ2-1 | TRBV11-2 | TGTGCCTCTGCGGGGGGGCGGGTCGCCTACAATGAGCAGTTCTTC | CASAGGRVAYNEQFF
- | - | TRBJ2-7 | TRBV10-2 | TGCGCCAGCAGTGAGTTCCTGGTAGGGACGGCTTCCTACGAGCAGTACTTC | CASSEFLVGTASYEQYF
- | - | TRBJ1-2 | TRBV20-1 | TGCAGTGCCCCGGACAGTACTAACTATGGCTACACCTTC | CSAPDSTNYGYTF
few | TRBD2 | TRBJ2-1 | TRBV11-1 | TGTGCCAGCAGCTTACGACTAGCGGGATACAGCTCCTACAATGAGCAGTTCTTC | CASSLRLAGYSSYNEQFF
few | TRBD2 | TRBJ2-2 | TRBV5-1 | TGCGCCAGCAGCTTGGGACTAGCGGGAGACACCGGGGAGCTGTTTTTT | CASSLGLAGDTGELFF
many | - | TRBJ2-7 | TRBV12-3/TRBV12-4 | TGTGCCAGCAGTTTCGGGCGGGCGGACGGGCAGTACTTC | CASSFGRADGQYF
- | TRBD1 | TRBJ1-4 | TRBV28 | TGTGCCAGCAGCAGAGGGGGCTACAATGAAAAACTGTTTTTT | CASSRGGYNEKLFF
- | - | TRBJ2-2 | TRBV12-1 | TGTGCCAGCAGCTCCGGGGGGGGGCCGAACACCGGGGAGCTGTTTTTT | CASSSGGGPNTGELFF
- | TRBD2 | TRBJ2-5 | TRBV20-1 | TGCAGTGCTAGAGTTTATGGCGGGAGCAGTGAGACCCAGTACTTC | CSARVYGGSSETQYF
- | TRBD2 | TRBJ2-3 | TRBV20-1 | TGCAGTGCACTCGGGAGCGGGAGGCCAGATACGCAGTATTTT | CSALGSGRPDTQYF
- | - | TRBJ1-5 | TRBV4-2 | TGTGCCAGCAGCCAATTACTAGGGGGTCAGCCCCAGCATTTT | CASSQLLGGQPQHF
- | - | TRBJ1-5 | TRBV6-2/TRBV6-3 | TGTGCCAGCAGTTCCAGATCGCGGGGCGTGAGCAATCAGCCCCAGCATTTT | CASSSRSRGVSNQPQHF
few | - | TRBJ2-7 | TRBV20-1 | TGCAGTGCTAGCTTGCTGGGGCGCAGGCCTACCTACGAGCAGTACTTC | CSASLLGRRPTYEQYF
few | TRBD1 | TRBJ2-6 | TRBV11-2 | TGTGCCAGCAGCTTAGTAGGGACAGGGGCCGACCTCTCTGGGGCCAACGTCCTGACTTTC | CASSLVGTGADLSGANVLTF
- | TRBD2 | TRBJ2-5 | TRBV20-1 | TGCAGTGCCCGGGAGAGCGGGGGGGCTCAGACCCAGTACTTC | CSARESGGAQTQYF
few | - | TRBJ2-1 | TRBV7-9 | TGTGCCAGCAGCTTGGCAGGAGGGGGCGCTTTTAATGAGCAGTTCTTC | CASSLAGGGAFNEQFF
few | TRBD2 | TRBJ2-7 | TRBV7-9 | TGTGCCAGCAGCGCAACTAGCGGGAGGGCCCCATACGAGCAGTACTTC | CASSATSGRAPYEQYF
- | TRBD2 | TRBJ2-7 | TRBV20-1 | TGCAGTGCTAGATCGCCACGGCGGGGGGCCTTGAACTACGAGCAGTACTTC | CSARSPRRGALNYEQYF
- | TRBD2 | TRBJ2-2 | TRBV3-1 | TGTGCCAGCAGCCCGTGGACTAGCGGGGCGAACACCGGGGAGCTGTTTTTT | CASSPWTSGANTGELFF
- | TRBD2 | TRBJ2-1 | TRBV7-2 | TGTGCCAGCAGCCTCATAGCGGGGACCTACAATGAGCAGTTCTTC | CASSLIAGTYNEQFF
few | TRBD2 | TRBJ2-2 | TRBV7-6 | TGTGCCAGCAGCTTATACGCTAGCGGGAGTTGGAACACCGGGGAGCTGTTTTTT | CASSLYASGSWNTGELFF
- | TRBD2 | TRBJ2-1 | TRBV20-1 | TGCAGTGCAAGACTAGCGGGGGGGCATAATGAGCAGTTCTTC | CSARLAGGHNEQFF
few | - | TRBJ1-1 | TRBV20-1 | TGCAGTGCTAGAGATAGAAGGGTGGGAACTGAAGCTTTCTTT | CSARDRRVGTEAFF
- | - | TRBJ2-7 | TRBV7-9 | TGTGCCAGCAGCTTAGGCCACTCGGTGTCCTACGAGCAGTACTTC | CASSLGHSVSYEQYF